Listed here are 27 T cell receptor beta chains from one sample, sequenced in a study of blood T cell repertoires in COVID-19. Here immunoSEQ multiplex PCR was the method, and the copy in TCRdb shows in-frame clones only, minus some. The sample includes about 83,000 clones, around 88% seen only once; the top ten take approximately 5.1%. Sequencing was done on a sample of peripheral blood. These TCRs come from a man aged 55 to 70 with acute or convalescent COVID-19.

This CDR3 is CASSPPGDYEQYF. The CDR3 coding sequence is TGTGCCAGCTCACCACCGGGCGACTACGAGCAGTACTTC. This chain joins TRBV18 and TRBJ2-7; D is undetermined. Trimming removed 0 bases at V and 3 bases at J, with 6 bases between. Germline loops: CDR1 KGHSH, CDR2 LQKENI. The CDR3 runs 13 residues.

The rearrangement links TRBV7-9 to TRBJ1-4; D not certain. Trimming removed 5 bases at V and 8 bases at J, with 18 bases between. Per germline, CDR1 SEHNR and CDR2 FQNEAQ (reference sequence). This CDR3 is built from 15 residues. CDR3 nucleotide sequence: TGTGCCAGCAGCCCCCGTGGTTCTGGAGACGAAAAACTGTTTTTT. This sequence encodes CASSPRGSGDEKLFF. Looking up the rest from reference TRBV7-9 and TRBJ1-4 gives the full variable domain: DTGVSQNPRHKITKRGQNVTFRCDPISEHNRLYWYRQTLGQGPEFLTYFQNEAQLEKSRLLSDRFSAERPKGSFSTLEIQRTEQGDSAMYLCASSPRGSGDEKLFFGSGTQLSVL.

This clone was observed a few times. This rearrangement joins TRBV7-8 to TRBJ2-7; tentative D call: TRBD2 (6 bases). In germline, CDR1 is SGHVS, CDR2 FQNEAQ. The CDR3 spans 15 residues. V was clipped by 1 base and J by 5 bases, with 15 bases between them. The CDR3 is CASSLETSTEHEQYF. DNA of the CDR3: TGTGCCAGCAGCTTAGAGACTAGTACCGAACACGAGCAGTACTTC. The variable domain in full, with the rest retrieved from reference TRBV7-8 and TRBJ2-7, is GAGVSQSPRYKVAKRGQDVALRCDPISGHVSLFWYQQALGQGPEFLTYFQNEAQLDKSGLPSDRFFAERPEGSVSTLKIQRTQQEDSAVYLCASSLETSTEHEQYFGPGTRLTVT.

The V gene is TRBV7-2, the J gene TRBJ1-2; 7 bases are a match to TRBD1. This CDR3 region has 16 residues. After removal of 0 bases from V and 9 bases from J, the junction contained 13 bases not matched to a gene. In germline, CDR1 is SGHTA, CDR2 FQGNSA. The CDR3, as DNA: TGTGCCAGCAGCTTAGCGTTTGGTAGGGACAGAGAACGCTACACCTTC. Translation: CASSLAFGRDRERYTF.

V usage is TRBV27 and J usage is TRBJ1-1; D unresolved. Trimming left V 6 bases short and J 0 bases short, with 5 bases between. The CDR3 extends over 12 amino acids. Germline loops: CDR1 MNHEY, CDR2 SMNVEV (reference sequence). Here the CDR3 DNA reads TGTGCCAGCAGATCAGTGAACACTGAAGCTTTCTTT. Protein product: CASRSVNTEAFF.

This rearrangement joins TRBV12-5 to TRBJ1-1; a possible D gene is TRBD1 (5 bases). The V gene lost 2 bases and the J gene lost 4 bases, with 17 bases spanning the gap. CDR1 is LGHNT, CDR2 FRNRAP, per germline. CDR3 length equals 16 residues. CDR3 in amino acids: CASGLPPGPRATEAFF. In DNA, the CDR3 is TGTGCTAGTGGTTTGCCACCCGGGCCCAGGGCCACTGAAGCTTTCTTT.

The chain is built from TRBV10-3 and TRBJ2-3; 7 bases fit TRBD2. CDR1 is ENHRY and CDR2 is SYGVKD in the germline V gene. The V gene end was trimmed by 3 bases and the J gene end by 4 bases; junction bases not matched to a gene: 4. The CDR3 consists of 14 residues. This chain's CDR3 is CAISERGGSDTQYF. In DNA, the CDR3 is TGTGCCATCAGTGAAAGGGGAGGGTCAGATACGCAGTATTTT.

This chain uses TRBV9 with TRBJ2-3; 11 positions match TRBD2. V was pared by 4 bases and J by 0 bases, with 10 bases of the junction left unmatched. Germline V gene data show CDR1 as SGDLS and CDR2 as YYNGEE. This CDR3 has 18 amino acids. The CDR3: CASSYSGGATVSTDTQYF. In nucleotides, the CDR3 is TGTGCCAGCAGCTATAGCGGGGGGGCAACCGTTAGCACAGATACGCAGTATTTT. Drawing the rest from reference TRBV9 and TRBJ2-3, the complete variable domain is DSGVTQTPKHLITATGQRVTLRCSPRSGDLSVYWYQQSLDQGLQFLIQYYNGEERAKGNILERFSAQQFPDLHSELNLSSLELGDSALYFCASSYSGGATVSTDTQYFGPGTRLTVL.

In DNA form, the CDR3 reads TGTGCCAGTAGCCTACAGGGTGACCGAACAGATACGCAGTATTTT. Amino acids: CASSLQGDRTDTQYF. This chain uses TRBV19 with TRBJ2-3; perhaps TRBD1 as D (6 bases). Germline CDR1 reads LNHDA; CDR2 reads SQIVND (reference sequence). V was pared by 6 bases and J by 3 bases, with 16 bases between. There are 15 residues in the CDR3. The full variable domain, its missing parts supplied by reference TRBV19 and TRBJ2-3, is DGGITQSPKYLFRKEGQNVTLSCEQNLNHDAMYWYRQDPGQGLRLIYYSQIVNDFQKGDIAEGYSVSREKKESFPLTVTSAQKNPTAFYLCASSLQGDRTDTQYFGPGTRLTVL.

The chain links TRBV6-5 to TRBJ1-2; maybe TRBD1 (5 bases). V was trimmed by 4 bases and J by 6 bases, leaving 18 bases between them. Germline lookup yields CDR1 MNHEY and CDR2 SVGAGI. This CDR3 region has 15 residues. The CDR3 DNA is TGTGCCAGCAGTTCCGCGATGGGGGGGAGTAATGGCTACACCTTC. This translates into CASSSAMGGSNGYTF.

This chain links TRBV6-1 with TRBJ2-3; no reliable D call. CDR1 is MNHNS, CDR2 SASEGT, per germline. The V end was cut by 3 bases, the J end by 6 bases, with 10 bases between. CDR3 length equals 13 residues. CDR3 in DNA: TGTGCCAGCAGTGATAGTTTTTTGGATACGCAGTATTTT. Residues: CASSDSFLDTQYF.

This sequence joins TRBV6-2 or TRBV6-3 and TRBJ1-2; tentative D call: TRBD1 (5 bases). V was pared by 2 bases and J by 6 bases, with 10 bases between. The CDR3 has 13 residues. Germline V gives CDR1 MNHEY, CDR2 SVGEGT. The CDR3 DNA sequence: TGTGCCAGCAGTTACAAAGGGGCGCATGGCTACACCTTC. Its translation: CASSYKGAHGYTF.

V and J are TRBV3-1 (or the pseudogene TRBV3-2) and TRBJ2-7; 9 bases match TRBD1. The CDR3 loop spans 18 amino acids. From germline, CDR1 is LGHDT and CDR2 YNNKEL (reference sequence). V shed 1 base and J 5 bases; nucleotides not matched to a gene: 15. CDR3 coding DNA: TGTGCCAGCAGCCAAGTCTTTTTGGGGGGACAGGGAGGTAACGAGCAGTACTTC. Protein sequence: CASSQVFLGGQGGNEQYF.

In DNA, the CDR3 is TGTGCCAGCGGATACAGGGTTGAGACCCAGTACTTC. Translating it yields CASGYRVETQYF. The rearrangement joins TRBV25-1 to TRBJ2-5; D is possibly TRBD1 (6 bases). V was shortened by 8 bases and J by 5 bases, with 12 bases between the two germline ends. The CDR3 covers 12 residues. Germline V CDR1 and CDR2: MGHDK, SYGVNS.

The V and J genes are TRBV2 and TRBJ2-2; D uncertain. This CDR3 is built from 13 residues. Trimming took off 1 base at V and 5 bases at J, with 5 bases between the two ends. The germline V gene has CDR1 SNHLY and CDR2 FYNNEI. CDR3 nucleotide sequence: TGTGCCAGCAGTGAAGGCAGGACCGGGGAGCTGTTTTTT. This gives the protein CASSEGRTGELFF.

Here the CDR3 reads CASSLDGPSAGTGELFF. The CDR3 region has the DNA TGCGCCAGCAGCTTGGATGGGCCGTCGGCAGGCACCGGGGAGCTGTTTTTT. The chain is built from TRBV5-1 and TRBJ2-2; no firm D call. Looked up from germline, CDR1 is SGHRS and CDR2 is YFSETQ. Trimming shortened V by 0 bases and J by 4 bases, and 16 bases separated the two germline ends. This CDR3 region has 17 residues.

The V and J genes are TRBV19 and TRBJ1-1, with TRBD1 as a possible D gene (5 bases). The CDR3 has 14 amino acids. Germline V gives CDR1 LNHDA, CDR2 SQIVND (reference sequence). V shed 2 bases and J shed 0 bases, with 7 bases lying between them. CDR3 sequence: CASSINRLNTEAFF. In DNA, the CDR3 is TGTGCCAGTAGTATAAACAGGCTGAACACTGAAGCTTTCTTT.

This clone is a singleton in its sample. The genes are TRBV7-2 and TRBJ1-1; the match to TRBD1 covers 11 bases. CDR1 is SGHTA and CDR2 is FQGNSA in the germline V gene. Germline trimming cut 4 bases from V and 2 bases from J; bases unmatched to any gene: 12. The CDR3 totals 18 residues. CDR3 sequence: CASSWRGQGAFKNTEAFF. The CDR3 bases are TGTGCCAGCAGCTGGAGAGGACAGGGGGCCTTCAAAAACACTGAAGCTTTCTTT.

This CDR3 reads CASSLGRVGAEAFF. The CDR3 DNA reads TGTGCCAGCAGCCTTGGCAGGGTAGGAGCTGAAGCTTTCTTT. The chain couples TRBV4-2 to TRBJ1-1; TRBD1 is a possible D gene (5 bases). The CDR3 spans 14 residues. The germline gives CDR1 LGHNA, CDR2 YNFKEQ. Trimming took off 4 bases at V and 6 bases at J, with 15 bases between the two ends.

The count of this clone is one. The V and J genes are TRBV7-9 and TRBJ1-2; no firm D call. With 3 bases removed from V and 5 bases from J, the gap between germline ends came to 22 bases. CDR3 length equals 17 residues. Germline CDR1 and CDR2: SEHNR and FQNEAQ (reference sequence). CDR3 bases: TGTGCCAGCAGCTTCCCTGGCTCTTCGGCGGGGAGGTATGGCTACACCTTC. The encoded protein is CASSFPGSSAGRYGYTF.

The chain employs TRBV6-5 and TRBJ2-3; 11 bases match TRBD1. The germline V gene has CDR1 MNHEY and CDR2 SVGAGI. The CDR3 totals 15 residues. The trim removed 5 bases at V and 7 bases at J, leaving 8 bases unmatched. The CDR3 coding sequence is TGTGCCAGCAGTACCGGGACAGGGGGGAGGAATACGCAGTATTTT. This codes for CASSTGTGGRNTQYF.

This chain joins TRBV10-3 and TRBJ1-1; the match to TRBD1 covers 10 bases. The J segment lost 3 bases and the V segment lost 5 bases, leaving 3 bases of the junction unmatched. Germline loops: CDR1 ENHRY, CDR2 SYGVKD. The CDR3 runs to 14 residues. The CDR3 DNA reads TGTGCCATCAGTCCCGGGACAGGGGACACTGAAGCTTTCTTT. This codes for CAISPGTGDTEAFF.

The chain is built from TRBV6-5 and TRBJ1-3; 7 bases align to TRBD1. The CDR3 has 15 residues. From germline, CDR1 is MNHEY and CDR2 SVGAGI. V lost 0 bases, J lost 4 bases, and 3 bases stayed unmatched. The CDR3, as DNA: TGTGCCAGCAGTTACTCGAGAGGGGGCGGAAACACCATATATTTT. This encodes CASSYSRGGGNTIYF.

The rearrangement links TRBV30 to TRBJ1-1; D is uncertain. The CDR3 runs 13 residues. The germline V and J ends were trimmed by 4 bases and 1 base, with 10 bases remaining between them. From germline, CDR1 is GTSNPN and CDR2 SVGIG (reference sequence). The CDR3 sequence: CAWTDLPNTEAFF. The CDR3 DNA reads as TGTGCCTGGACGGACTTACCGAACACTGAAGCTTTCTTT.

The rearrangement uses TRBV2 and TRBJ1-1; tentative D call: TRBD1 (6 bases). The V end lost 6 bases, the J end lost 3 bases, and 14 bases lay between the germline ends. Germline lookup yields CDR1 SNHLY and CDR2 FYNNEI. CDR3 length equals 14 residues. CDR3 amino acids: CASSGQTRDTEAFF. The CDR3 coding sequence is TGTGCCAGCAGCGGACAGACGAGGGACACTGAAGCTTTCTTT.

This sequence joins TRBV2 and TRBJ2-5, with 10 positions matching TRBD2. In germline, CDR1 is SNHLY, CDR2 FYNNEI. V was clipped by 6 bases and J by 2 bases; unmatched bases: 9. This CDR3 contains 16 residues. CDR3 protein: CASRKQLAGRQETQYF. The CDR3 region has the DNA TGTGCCAGCAGGAAACAACTAGCGGGGAGGCAAGAGACCCAGTACTTC.

The CDR3 DNA sequence: TGTGCCAGCAGTGAACAGTGGGGCGGGGGCAGCAATGAGCAGTTCTTC. The encoded protein is CASSEQWGGGSNEQFF. The chain recombines TRBV2 with TRBJ2-1; TRBD2 might be the D (7 bases). The CDR3 is made up of 16 amino acids. CDR1 and CDR2 (germline): SNHLY, FYNNEI. V shed 2 bases and J shed 6 bases, with 17 bases lying between them.